The 20 T cell receptor beta chains below come from one sample, sequenced in a study of Graves' ophthalmopathy and Graves' hyperthyroidism. Amplification targeted the TCR beta CDR3 regions, with RNA transcripts as the source material. An opening RT-PCR round employed HTBI primers and preceded a second-round multiplex PCR. TCRdb reanalysed the multiplex PCR reads using MiXCR and keeps one entry per CDR3 protein. The repertoire holds hundreds of thousands of distinct CDR3 sequences, with 20% to 25% as singletons. The sequencing input was peripheral blood. Receptors were obtained from a woman aged 18-30 years with stable Graves' hyperthyroidism.

Points on this clonotype: Being one base from a much bigger clone, this may be a read error. V and J are TRBV4-1 and TRBJ1-2; TRBD1 agrees at 7 bases. Germline V CDR1 and CDR2: MGHRA, YSYEKL. The CDR3 sequence is 13 residues long. The CDR3 sequence is CASSQAGGSGYSF. The CDR3 DNA sequence: TGCGCCAGCAGCCAAGCAGGGGGATCTGGCTACAGCTTC.

This clonotype appeared many times. The rearrangement joins TRBV4-2 to TRBJ2-7; D perhaps matches TRBD2 (6 bases). This CDR3 is 20 amino acids long. Germline V gives CDR1 LGHNA, CDR2 YNFKEQ. V was cut by 2 bases and J by 0 bases, with 26 bases left in between. Here the CDR3 DNA reads TGTGCCAGCAGCCAAACGAGGCGGGGCCAACCAAACAAAAGCTCCTACGAGCAGTACTTC. Encoded protein: CASSQTRRGQPNKSSYEQYF.

This clonotype has ten or more counts. This chain links TRBV29-1 with TRBJ2-7; D possibly corresponds to TRBD1 (6 bases). CDR3 length: 13 residues. The V gene lost 7 bases and the J gene lost 5 bases, with 18 bases spanning the gap. CDR1 and CDR2 from the germline V gene are SQVTM and ANQGSEA. CDR3 in amino acids: CSGTNRVTDEQYF. In DNA, the CDR3 is TGCAGCGGCACTAACAGGGTGACTGACGAGCAGTACTTC.

This clonotype occurred a few times. The chain employs TRBV29-1 and TRBJ2-7; 7 bases are shared with TRBD1. J lost 6 bases, V lost 7 bases, and 9 bases had no gene match. Germline CDR1 reads SQVTM; CDR2 reads ANQGSEA. CDR3 length: 12 residues. CDR3 protein: CSALTGSGEQYF. Here the CDR3 DNA reads TGCAGCGCTTTGACAGGGTCGGGCGAGCAGTACTTC.

This clonotype has at least ten counts. V usage is TRBV18 and J usage is TRBJ2-7; 7 bases map to TRBD1. This CDR3 is 14 amino acids long. Per the germline V gene, CDR1 is KGHSH and CDR2 is LQKENI. With V trimmed by 2 bases and J by 0 bases, 1 base remained unmatched. As DNA, the CDR3 is TGTGCCAGCTCACCAGACAGGGCCTCCTACGAGCAGTACTTC. Encoded protein: CASSPDRASYEQYF. Combining the CDR3 with reference TRBV18 and TRBJ2-7 gives the whole variable domain NAGVMQNPRHLVRRRGQEARLRCSPMKGHSHVYWYRQLPEEGLKFMVYLQKENIIDESGMPKERFSAEFPKEGPSILRIQQVVRGDSAAYFCASSPDRASYEQYFGPGTRLTVT.

The gene calls are TRBV6-1 and TRBJ2-7; 9 bases line up with TRBD2. The CDR3 sequence is 16 residues long. Germline lookup yields CDR1 MNHNS and CDR2 SASEGT. V gave up 6 bases and J gave up 2 bases; unmatched junction bases: 11. CDR3 coding DNA: TGTGCCAGCAGCCTTCAACCTAGCGGGGTTACCTACGAGCAGTACTTC. This gives the protein CASSLQPSGVTYEQYF.

This clonotype was seen repeatedly, ten times or more. This rearrangement joins TRBV25-1 to TRBJ1-6; D uncertain. CDR3 length: 15 amino acids. The germline V and J ends were trimmed by 2 bases and 2 bases, with 7 bases remaining between them. CDR1 and CDR2 from the germline V gene are MGHDK and SYGVNS. The CDR3 spells CASSEHRTYNSPLHF. Written as DNA, the CDR3 is TGTGCCAGCAGTGAACATCGGACCTATAATTCACCCCTCCACTTT.

This clonotype came up a few times. The chain employs TRBV12-3 or TRBV12-4 and TRBJ1-1; D might be TRBD1 (5 bases). Between the trimmed V and J ends, which lost 3 bases and 4 bases, there was a span of 12 bases. The CDR3 is made up of 14 amino acids. The CDR3 protein is CASSFGAAGTEAFF. The CDR3 DNA follows: TGTGCCAGCAGTTTTGGGGCGGCGGGCACTGAAGCTTTCTTT.

V gene TRBV5-1 combines with J gene TRBJ2-2; D not resolved. This CDR3 is built from 16 residues. Germline loops: CDR1 SGHRS, CDR2 YFSETQ. V lost 2 bases and J 0 bases, leaving 11 bases between the germline ends. In DNA, the CDR3 is TGCGCCAGCAGCTTCTCCGGAACCTCGAACACCGGGGAGCTGTTTTTT. Translating it yields CASSFSGTSNTGELFF.

This clonotype occurred many times. The chain couples TRBV20-1 to TRBJ2-2; a weak D match, TRBD2 (6 bases). Germline lookup yields CDR1 DFQATT and CDR2 SNEGSKA (reference sequence). This CDR3 has 16 residues. V lost 5 bases and J lost 5, with 21 bases in between. CDR3 coding DNA: TGCAGTGCTTCATTACCGGGACTGGAAGCGACCGGGGAGCTGTTTTTT. Protein product: CSASLPGLEATGELFF.

This clonotype was recorded at least ten times. The CDR3 sequence is CASSLGWNTGELFF. The CDR3 DNA sequence: TGTGCCAGCAGTTTAGGATGGAACACCGGGGAGCTGTTTTTT. This chain connects TRBV28 to TRBJ2-2; the D is unclear. V shed 2 bases and J shed 1 base, with 5 bases lying between them. Germline lookup yields CDR1 MDHEN and CDR2 SYDVKM. CDR3 length: 14 amino acids.

This clonotype was recorded a few times. The chain has TRBV4-1 and TRBJ2-7; D is perhaps TRBD1 (6 bases). The CDR3 is 14 residues long. The germline V gene has CDR1 MGHRA and CDR2 YSYEKL. V lost 4 bases and J 1 base, leaving 11 bases between the germline ends. CDR3 nucleotides: TGCGCCAGCAGCCCCGGAGGACAGTCCTACGAGCAGTACTTC. As protein: CASSPGGQSYEQYF.

This sequence joins TRBV27 and TRBJ2-7; TRBD1 is a possible D gene (6 bases). This CDR3 is 14 amino acids long. The V gene's germline CDR1 is MNHEY and CDR2 SMNVEV (reference sequence). Trimming removed 5 bases from V and 8 bases from J, with 19 bases in between. In DNA, the CDR3 is TGTGCCAGCAGTAGGACAGAGCTCCCTACGCAGCAGTACTTC. It yields the protein CASSRTELPTQQYF.

This clonotype has only a few counts. The chain employs TRBV7-2 and TRBJ2-5; 11 bases are a match to TRBD2. The CDR3 length is 18 residues. Trimming cost V 5 bases and J 3 bases; bases outside gene matches: 14. Germline V lookup: CDR1 SGHTA, CDR2 FQGNSA. The CDR3 DNA reads TGTGCCAGCAGCGGTAGCGGGAGGGCCAATCGGGTCAAAGAGACCCAGTACTTC. Its translation: CASSGSGRANRVKETQYF.

This clonotype was observed a few times. This chain joins TRBV11-1 and TRBJ2-2, with 13 bases that match TRBD2. This CDR3 contains 17 residues. The germline V gene encodes CDR1 SGHAT and CDR2 FQDESV (reference sequence). J lost 6 bases, V lost 5 bases, and 9 bases had no gene match. The CDR3 region is CASSRTSGSFPAGELFF. The DNA of the CDR3 is TGTGCCAGCAGCCGGACTAGCGGGAGTTTCCCAGCCGGGGAGCTGTTTTTT.

With regard to this clonotype: At one end the junction does not follow the germline gene, possibly because of a read error. This sequence joins TRBV6-1 and TRBJ2-4; D may correspond to TRBD1 or TRBD2 (6 bases each). CDR3 length equals 17 residues. In germline, CDR1 is MNHNS, CDR2 SASEGT. CDR3: CASTPFWTALAKNIKYF. The CDR3 DNA is TGTGCCAGCACCCCGTTTTGGACAGCACTAGCCAAAAACATTAAGTACTTC.

This clonotype was observed many times. The chain uses TRBV29-1 and TRBJ2-5; D is unresolved. This CDR3 is 12 amino acids long. Trimming stripped 4 bases from V and 5 bases from J, with 11 bases between. Germline V CDR1 and CDR2: SQVTM, ANQGSEA. For the CDR3, the DNA is TGCAGCGTTGTTCCGGGTGTGGAGACCCAGTACTTC. It translates to CSVVPGVETQYF.

Comments on this clonotype: Being one base from a much bigger clone, this may be a read error. The chain recombines TRBV20-1 with TRBJ2-4, with D possibly being TRBD1 (6 bases). CDR1 and CDR2 (germline): DFQATT, SNEGSKA (reference sequence). The CDR3 loop spans 14 amino acids. CDR3 loop: CSAREGGITNIKYF. The DNA of the CDR3 is TGCAGTGCTAGAGAAGGGGGTATCACGAACATTAAGTACTTC.

This clonotype occurred many times. CDR3 loop: CASSQNRDSYEQYF. The CDR3 DNA sequence: TGTGCCAGCAGCCAAAACAGGGATTCCTACGAGCAGTACTTC. The chain carries TRBV3-1 and TRBJ2-7, with D perhaps TRBD1 (6 bases). Germline CDR1 and CDR2: LGHDT and YNNKEL (reference sequence). The CDR3 loop spans 14 amino acids. V lost 2 bases, J lost 1 base, and 9 bases lay in between.

This clonotype was counted many times. The chain links TRBV12-3 or TRBV12-4 to TRBJ1-2; D is unresolved. Trimming stripped 5 bases from V and 8 bases from J, with 18 bases between. The CDR3 has 14 residues. The CDR3 bases are TGTGCCAGCAGTACACGAGCCCGGCCTCGGGGCTACACCTTC. This codes for CASSTRARPRGYTF.